This T cell receptor beta chain was captured in a study of PD-1 blockade in classical Hodgkin lymphoma. The repertoire was sequenced with immunoSEQ multiplex PCR; TCRdb's copy has only in-frame clones and lacks some. The table records approximately 44,000 clones, 55% to 70% of them present only once. Comment on this clone: Its antigen is unknown.

The CDR3 is 11 amino acids. V was pared by 5 bases and J by 6 bases, with 8 bases between. The germline CDR1 and CDR2 sequences are SGDLS and YYNGEE. Time point described: cycle 4 day 1 (C4D1), after more than five weeks of nivolumab. Each of the patients experienced relapse following autologous stem cell transplantation, and their brentuximab vedotin exposure differed. Study-wide findings and caveats: Relapsed/refractory patients reportedly had the lowest baseline TCR diversity, below newly diagnosed patients, who were below healthy donors. Significant TCR diversity gains by C4D1 occurred in CD4+ but not CD8+ cells. Later analyses included only patients treated at least 1 year post-ASCT. Lower baseline TCR diversity marked trial partial responders and progressors.

The source material was peripheral blood mononuclear cells (PBMCs), sampled before the fourth cycle of nivolumab. The TCR comes from a human donor with classical Hodgkin lymphoma. The chain links TRBV9 to TRBJ1-2; D unclear. CDR3 sequence reads: CASRGNDGYTF. The CDR3 DNA is TGTGCCAGCAGGGGGAACGATGGCTACACCTTC.